The 10 T cell receptor beta chains in this list originate from one sample, sequenced in a study of OX40 agonist ivuxolimab in advanced cancers. Generated by immunoSEQ multiplex PCR, the TCRdb table keeps only in-frame clones and is missing some. In the table there are about 58,000 clones, 75% to 90% of which are singletons. The material was CD4+ or CD8+ T cells sorted from blood, obtained in a trial of the OX40 agonist ivuxolimab. Source of these receptors: an adult with an advanced solid tumor such as melanoma, head and neck, liver or kidney cancer.

The chain combines TRBV30 with TRBJ1-2; the D is unclear. V gave up 7 bases and J gave up 5 bases, with 11 bases separating them. The CDR3 extends over 11 amino acids. CDR1 and CDR2 from the germline V gene are GTSNPN and SVGIG (reference sequence). The CDR3 protein is CAYTKRYGYTF. The CDR3 bases are TGTGCCTACACTAAGCGGTATGGCTACACCTTC. The complete variable domain, with remaining parts taken from reference TRBV30 and TRBJ1-2, reads SQTIHQWPATLVQPVGSPLSLECTVEGTSNPNLYWYRQAAGRGLQLLFYSVGIGQISSEVPQNLSASRPQDRQFILSSKKLLLSDSGFYLCAYTKRYGYTFGSGTRLTVV.

This clone was detected a few times. V is TRBV7-8 and J is TRBJ1-4; D call uncertain. The germline V gene has CDR1 SGHVS and CDR2 FQNEAQ. V was trimmed by 6 bases and J by 0 bases, leaving 20 bases between them. The CDR3 totals 18 residues. CDR3 sequence reads: CASSSLRLSTPTNEKLFF. The CDR3 DNA follows: TGTGCCAGCAGTAGCTTACGGTTGTCAACACCAACTAATGAAAAACTGTTTTTT.

This clone was counted a few times. The chain combines TRBV29-1 with TRBJ2-6; D call uncertain. The CDR3 sequence is 14 residues long. Trimming removed 6 bases at V and 0 bases at J, with 9 bases between. In germline, CDR1 is SQVTM, CDR2 ANQGSEA. Here the CDR3 DNA reads TGCAGCGTATCAGGCGCCTCTGGGGCCAACGTCCTGACTTTC. Translated, it gives CSVSGASGANVLTF. Combining the CDR3 with reference TRBV29-1 and TRBJ2-6 gives the whole variable domain SAVISQKPSRDICQRGTSLTIQCQVDSQVTMMFWYRQQPGQSLTLIATANQGSEATYESGFVIDKFPISRPNLTFSTLTVSNMSPEDSSIYLCSVSGASGANVLTFGAGSRLTVL.

The gene calls are TRBV7-9 and TRBJ2-5, with D possibly called TRBD1 or TRBD2 (5 bases each). The germline gives CDR1 SEHNR, CDR2 FQNEAQ (reference sequence). The CDR3 consists of 17 residues. Trimming took 5 bases from V and 5 from J, leaving 24 bases between them. CDR3 bases: TGTGCCAGCAGCCTAACAGGACACGGGACCCTCGTGGAGACCCAGTACTTC. Translating it yields CASSLTGHGTLVETQYF.

V and J are TRBV15 and TRBJ2-7, with D tentatively TRBD2 (6 bases). V gave up 1 base and J gave up 1 base, with 8 bases separating them. The length of the CDR3 is 14 residues. Germline lookup yields CDR1 LNHNV and CDR2 YYDKDF (reference sequence). The CDR3 here is CATSRGRESYEQYF. In DNA form, the CDR3 reads TGTGCCACCAGCAGAGGGAGGGAGTCCTACGAGCAGTACTTC.

This chain connects TRBV7-9 to TRBJ2-3; D ambiguous. CDR1 and CDR2 (germline): SEHNR, FQNEAQ (reference sequence). V was shortened by 4 bases and J by 6 bases, with 17 bases between the two germline ends. The CDR3 contains 15 residues. As DNA, the CDR3 is TGTGCCAGCAGCTCCCGATCTACTACTTTGGATACGCAGTATTTT. This encodes CASSSRSTTLDTQYF.

J is TRBJ2-7 and V is TRBV27; D uncertain. Trimming stripped 2 bases from V and 1 base from J, with 9 bases between. CDR1 is MNHEY, CDR2 SMNVEV, per germline (reference sequence). The CDR3 consists of 14 residues. The CDR3 reads CASSLTPRSYEQYF. In nucleotides, the CDR3 is TGTGCCAGCAGTTTAACCCCGAGGTCCTACGAGCAGTACTTC.

By frequency in the sample, this clone is medium-sized. This chain connects TRBV10-3 to TRBJ1-6; 8 bases are shared with TRBD1. The CDR3 extends over 16 amino acids. V gave up 0 bases and J gave up 9 bases; unmatched junction bases: 7. Per germline, CDR1 ENHRY and CDR2 SYGVKD. The CDR3 region has the DNA TGTGCCATCAGTGAGTCGACCGGGACAGGAGTTTCACCCCTCCACTTT. It translates to CAISESTGTGVSPLHF.

The CDR3 nucleotides read TGTGCCAGCAGCGTCGGGGGGAGGACAGATACGCAGTATTTT. Its translation is CASSVGGRTDTQYF. The V and J genes are TRBV9 and TRBJ2-3; the match to TRBD2 covers 7 bases. With V trimmed by 2 bases and J by 3 bases, 3 bases remained unmatched. The germline V gene encodes CDR1 SGDLS and CDR2 YYNGEE. The CDR3 covers 14 residues. Supplemented by reference TRBV9 and TRBJ2-3, the full variable domain reads DSGVTQTPKHLITATGQRVTLRCSPRSGDLSVYWYQQSLDQGLQFLIQYYNGEERAKGNILERFSAQQFPDLHSELNLSSLELGDSALYFCASSVGGRTDTQYFGPGTRLTVL.

This chain uses TRBV6-5 with TRBJ1-3; D possibly corresponds to TRBD1 (5 bases). Trimming cost V 2 bases and J 2 bases, with 10 bases left between them. Germline V gives CDR1 MNHEY, CDR2 SVGAGI. The CDR3 length is 15 residues. The CDR3 sequence is CASSYGGNTGNTIYF. The DNA of the CDR3 is TGTGCCAGCAGTTACGGGGGTAATACTGGAAACACCATATATTTT.